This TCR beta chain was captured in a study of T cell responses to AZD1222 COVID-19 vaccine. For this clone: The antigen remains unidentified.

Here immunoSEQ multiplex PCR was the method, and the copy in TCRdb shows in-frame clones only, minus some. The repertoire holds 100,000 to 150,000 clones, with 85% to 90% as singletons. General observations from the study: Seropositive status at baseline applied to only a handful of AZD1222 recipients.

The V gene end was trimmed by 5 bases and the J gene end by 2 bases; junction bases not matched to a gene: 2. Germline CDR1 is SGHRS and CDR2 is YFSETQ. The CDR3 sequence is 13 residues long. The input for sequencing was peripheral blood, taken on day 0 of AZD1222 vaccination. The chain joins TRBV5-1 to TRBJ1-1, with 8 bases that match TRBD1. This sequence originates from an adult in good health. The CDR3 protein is CASRTGDNTEAFF. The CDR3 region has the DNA TGCGCCAGCAGGACAGGGGATAACACTGAAGCTTTCTTT.